The rows below give T cell receptor beta chains drawn from one sample of a study of identical twins. From the 5' RACE reads, TCRdb called clonotypes with MiXCR, one entry per CDR3 protein. Of 500,000 to 650,000 distinct CDR3 sequences listed, under 8.5% were seen once; the top ten hold 1.6%. This sample also belongs to another study, concerning yellow fever vaccine responses in identical twins.

Sequencing was done on a sample of PBMCs. These TCRs come from a woman under 30 in good health. Each CDR3 is given with its conserved first and last residue. A D gene is named only where the DNA matches it firmly. Where a row states a size, it is once, few, many or the class of an expanded clone; other rows omit it.

d_gene: TRBD1
abundance: many
v_gene: TRBV10-3
j_gene: TRBJ1-5
CDR3nt: TGTGCCATCAGTGAGAGGCAGGGGGATCAGCCCCAGCATTTT
CDR3aa: CAISERQGDQPQHF

d_gene: .
abundance: few
v_gene: TRBV27
j_gene: TRBJ2-5
CDR3nt: TGTGCCAGCAGCAGACCCCTGGGGACCCAGTACTTC
CDR3aa: CASSRPLGTQYF

d_gene: TRBD1
abundance: .
v_gene: TRBV19
j_gene: TRBJ2-6
CDR3nt: TGTGCCCCCCCCGACAGGGCCTCTCTTGGGGCCAACGTCCTGACTTTC
CDR3aa: CAPPDRASLGANVLTF

d_gene: TRBD1
abundance: many
v_gene: TRBV4-2
j_gene: TRBJ1-2
CDR3nt: TGTGCCAGCAGCCAAGAATACGGGACAGATTTTAACTATGGCTACACCTTC
CDR3aa: CASSQEYGTDFNYGYTF

d_gene: .
abundance: few
v_gene: TRBV4-1
j_gene: TRBJ2-1
CDR3nt: TGCGCCAGCAGCCACGTGTCACCCATTGAGCAGTTCTTC
CDR3aa: CASSHVSPIEQFF

d_gene: TRBD2
abundance: .
v_gene: TRBV7-2
j_gene: TRBJ2-3
CDR3nt: TGTGCCAGCAGCTTAATAGCGGGAGAGGTAGATACGCAGTATTTT
CDR3aa: CASSLIAGEVDTQYF

d_gene: TRBD1
abundance: many
v_gene: TRBV4-1
j_gene: TRBJ1-2
CDR3nt: TGCGCCAGCAGCCACCCCCGGGACAGGACGAACTATGGCTACACCTTC
CDR3aa: CASSHPRDRTNYGYTF

d_gene: TRBD2
abundance: few
v_gene: TRBV28
j_gene: TRBJ2-7
CDR3nt: TGTGCCAGCAGTTTCCCCCGACTAGCGCACTACGAGCAGTACTTC
CDR3aa: CASSFPRLAHYEQYF

d_gene: TRBD1
abundance: many
v_gene: TRBV20-1
j_gene: TRBJ1-5
CDR3nt: TGCAGTGCTAGAGCCACGGGACAGGCGGGGCAGCCCCAGCATTTT
CDR3aa: CSARATGQAGQPQHF

d_gene: .
abundance: many
v_gene: TRBV10-2
j_gene: TRBJ2-1
CDR3nt: TGCGCCAGCAGACCCGACAGCTACAATGAGCAGTTCTTC
CDR3aa: CASRPDSYNEQFF

d_gene: .
abundance: few
v_gene: TRBV27
j_gene: TRBJ2-1
CDR3nt: TGTGCCAGCCGTGCGCCTCCATTATATGAGCAGTTCTTC
CDR3aa: CASRAPPLYEQFF

d_gene: TRBD2
abundance: many
v_gene: TRBV29-1
j_gene: TRBJ2-3
CDR3nt: TGCAGCGTCCTCCCCGTAGCGGGAGGGACAGATACGCAGTATTTT
CDR3aa: CSVLPVAGGTDTQYF

d_gene: .
abundance: few
v_gene: TRBV2
j_gene: TRBJ2-2
CDR3nt: TGTGCCAGCAGGGAACAAGAGGGGGCCGGGGAGCTGTTTTTT
CDR3aa: CASREQEGAGELFF

d_gene: .
abundance: few
v_gene: TRBV10-2
j_gene: TRBJ1-2
CDR3nt: TGCGCCAGCGGGGGGGTTGGATGGGGCTACACCTTC
CDR3aa: CASGGVGWGYTF

d_gene: .
abundance: few
v_gene: TRBV20-1
j_gene: TRBJ2-3
CDR3nt: TGCAGTGCGAGCGGTACAGGGATGTCAGATACGCAGTATTTT
CDR3aa: CSASGTGMSDTQYF

d_gene: .
abundance: .
v_gene: TRBV29-1
j_gene: TRBJ2-4
CDR3nt: TGCAGCGTTCTAGGGCAGGGGTACATTCAGTACTTC
CDR3aa: CSVLGQGYIQYF

d_gene: TRBD1
abundance: .
v_gene: TRBV10-3
j_gene: TRBJ2-5
CDR3nt: TGTGCCATCAGTGAGACAGGGGAGGAGACCCAGTACTTC
CDR3aa: CAISETGEETQYF

d_gene: .
abundance: many
v_gene: TRBV5-1
j_gene: TRBJ1-2
CDR3nt: TGCGCCAGCAGCTTGGGTCCTACAGGGACTGGCTACACCTTC
CDR3aa: CASSLGPTGTGYTF

d_gene: .
abundance: few
v_gene: TRBV6-5
j_gene: TRBJ2-4
CDR3nt: TGTGCCAGTCAGGGACCCAAAAACATTCAGTACTTC
CDR3aa: CASQGPKNIQYF

d_gene: TRBD2
abundance: many
v_gene: TRBV10-3
j_gene: TRBJ2-5
CDR3nt: TGTGCCATCAGTGAGTCGATTGGGCGGGAGAAGGAAGAGACCCAGTACTTC
CDR3aa: CAISESIGREKEETQYF

d_gene: .
abundance: .
v_gene: TRBV28
j_gene: TRBJ2-3
CDR3nt: TGTGCCAGCAGTTTAGTGGGGCAGGGTGAGGATCTTAGCACAGATACGCAGTATTTT
CDR3aa: CASSLVGQGEDLSTDTQYF

d_gene: .
abundance: .
v_gene: TRBV25-1
j_gene: TRBJ2-5
CDR3nt: TGTGCCAGCAGTAGCCGGGACTGGGTAGGGGAGACCCAGTACTTC
CDR3aa: CASSSRDWVGETQYF

d_gene: .
abundance: few
v_gene: TRBV5-5
j_gene: TRBJ2-3
CDR3nt: TGTGCCAGCAGCATCAGCCTGGGACTCACAGATACGCAGTATTTT
CDR3aa: CASSISLGLTDTQYF

d_gene: .
abundance: .
v_gene: TRBV19
j_gene: TRBJ1-1
CDR3nt: TGTGCCAGTAGTATCGCAGGTCGGGGGCTAAACACTGAAGCTTTCTTT
CDR3aa: CASSIAGRGLNTEAFF

d_gene: .
abundance: .
v_gene: TRBV3-1
j_gene: TRBJ1-1
CDR3nt: TGTGCCAGCAGCCAAAGAGGGGAATACACTGAAGCTTTCTTT
CDR3aa: CASSQRGEYTEAFF

d_gene: TRBD2
abundance: .
v_gene: TRBV2
j_gene: TRBJ2-7
CDR3nt: TGTGCCAGCGGGAGGGGTATCGATTACGAGCAGTACTTC
CDR3aa: CASGRGIDYEQYF

d_gene: TRBD1
abundance: few
v_gene: TRBV7-8
j_gene: TRBJ1-1
CDR3nt: TGTGCCAGCAGCCCAGTCCGGGACAGGGGTACTGAAGCTTTCTTT
CDR3aa: CASSPVRDRGTEAFF

d_gene: TRBD2
abundance: few
v_gene: TRBV12-3/TRBV12-4
j_gene: TRBJ2-2
CDR3nt: TGTGCCAGCAGCCTGAGCGGGGGGGCGGACACCGGGGAGCTGTTTTTT
CDR3aa: CASSLSGGADTGELFF

d_gene: .
abundance: few
v_gene: TRBV18
j_gene: TRBJ2-7
CDR3nt: TGTGCCAGCTCACCCCTCCCCCGGGGAGAGCAGTACTTC
CDR3aa: CASSPLPRGEQYF

d_gene: TRBD1
abundance: few
v_gene: TRBV27
j_gene: TRBJ1-4
CDR3nt: TGTGCCAGCAGTTTACAGGGGGGAGAACTGTTTTTT
CDR3aa: CASSLQGGELFF

d_gene: .
abundance: .
v_gene: TRBV15
j_gene: TRBJ2-3
CDR3nt: TGTGCCACCCGCGGGGAGAAGAGAGATACGCAGTATTTT
CDR3aa: CATRGEKRDTQYF

d_gene: .
abundance: .
v_gene: TRBV2
j_gene: TRBJ1-1
CDR3nt: TGTGCCAGCAGTGATAACCCCCCGGGACAAAAAGCTTTCTTT
CDR3aa: CASSDNPPGQKAFF

d_gene: .
abundance: many
v_gene: TRBV7-8
j_gene: TRBJ2-7
CDR3nt: TGTGCCAGCAGCTTAGAAGCGGGTACCTACGAGCAGTACTTC
CDR3aa: CASSLEAGTYEQYF

d_gene: TRBD2
abundance: many
v_gene: TRBV7-9
j_gene: TRBJ2-2
CDR3nt: TGTGCCAGCAGCCCCCACCCTAGCGGTTCCACCGGGGAGCTGTTTTTT
CDR3aa: CASSPHPSGSTGELFF

d_gene: .
abundance: few
v_gene: TRBV7-2
j_gene: TRBJ2-1
CDR3nt: TGTGCCAGCAGCTCTTTCGACTCTCCCAGCAATGAGCAGTTCTTC
CDR3aa: CASSSFDSPSNEQFF

d_gene: .
abundance: .
v_gene: TRBV7-6
j_gene: TRBJ2-7
CDR3nt: TGTGCCAGCAGTACCTCAGGAGCCAGCTCCTACGAGCAGTACTTC
CDR3aa: CASSTSGASSYEQYF

d_gene: .
abundance: few
v_gene: TRBV20-1
j_gene: TRBJ2-2
CDR3nt: TGCAGTGCTAGAGTTGCGGAGAACACCGGGGAGCTGTTTTTT
CDR3aa: CSARVAENTGELFF

d_gene: TRBD2
abundance: many
v_gene: TRBV7-2
j_gene: TRBJ2-1
CDR3nt: TGTGCCAGCAGTCCACTAGCGGGGGGGCGGAATGAGCAGTTCTTC
CDR3aa: CASSPLAGGRNEQFF

d_gene: .
abundance: .
v_gene: TRBV14
j_gene: TRBJ1-1
CDR3nt: TGTGCCAGCAGCCTCCGGGGTGGCGGGAACACTGAAGCTTTCTTT
CDR3aa: CASSLRGGGNTEAFF

d_gene: .
abundance: .
v_gene: TRBV7-9
j_gene: TRBJ2-3
CDR3nt: TGTGCCAGCAGCCACGGGACCCGGAGCACAGATACGCAGTATTTT
CDR3aa: CASSHGTRSTDTQYF

d_gene: .
abundance: few
v_gene: TRBV27
j_gene: TRBJ1-1
CDR3nt: TGTGCCAGCCATGGGAACACTGAAGCTTTCTTT
CDR3aa: CASHGNTEAFF

d_gene: TRBD1
abundance: many
v_gene: TRBV5-5
j_gene: TRBJ2-1
CDR3nt: TGTGCCAGCAGCTCCAACCCGGGACAGCGAATTTACAATGAGCAGTTCTTC
CDR3aa: CASSSNPGQRIYNEQFF

d_gene: .
abundance: .
v_gene: TRBV28
j_gene: TRBJ2-6
CDR3nt: TGTGCCAGCAGTTTATGGCAGAGTCCCAGCTCTGGGGCCAACGTCCTGACTTTC
CDR3aa: CASSLWQSPSSGANVLTF

d_gene: .
abundance: .
v_gene: TRBV20-1
j_gene: TRBJ1-5
CDR3nt: TGCAGTGCCGAGGGCAGGGGCAGGCAGCCCCAGCATTTT
CDR3aa: CSAEGRGRQPQHF

d_gene: TRBD1
abundance: few
v_gene: TRBV20-1
j_gene: TRBJ2-1
CDR3nt: TGCAGTGCTAGTCCCCCGGGACAGGGGGCCTATGAGCAGTTCTTC
CDR3aa: CSASPPGQGAYEQFF

d_gene: .
abundance: .
v_gene: TRBV10-3
j_gene: TRBJ2-7
CDR3nt: TGTGCCATCGGCGAGGGCTACGAGCAGTACTTC
CDR3aa: CAIGEGYEQYF

d_gene: .
abundance: .
v_gene: TRBV4-1
j_gene: TRBJ2-1
CDR3nt: TGCGCCAGCAGGGGGGGCTACTTTGAGCAGTTCTTC
CDR3aa: CASRGGYFEQFF

d_gene: TRBD1
abundance: few
v_gene: TRBV7-2
j_gene: TRBJ2-7
CDR3nt: TGTGCCAGCAGCTTCACCCGGACAGGGGAAAGCGAGCAGTACTTC
CDR3aa: CASSFTRTGESEQYF

d_gene: .
abundance: .
v_gene: TRBV29-1
j_gene: TRBJ2-3
CDR3nt: TGCAGCGTTGAAGATCTAGCGTCGTATCCTTCTAGCACAGATACGCAGTATTTT
CDR3aa: CSVEDLASYPSSTDTQYF

d_gene: TRBD2
abundance: few
v_gene: TRBV6-5
j_gene: TRBJ2-2
CDR3nt: TGTGCCAGCAGTTACTCGATAGCGGGGAACACCGGGGAGCTGTTTTTT
CDR3aa: CASSYSIAGNTGELFF

d_gene: .
abundance: .
v_gene: TRBV12-3/TRBV12-4
j_gene: TRBJ2-3
CDR3nt: TGTGCCAGCCGACGGTCCGGCGTCACAGATACGCAGTATTTT
CDR3aa: CASRRSGVTDTQYF

d_gene: .
abundance: many
v_gene: TRBV29-1
j_gene: TRBJ2-1
CDR3nt: TGCAGCGTTGAAGGCACGTTTAGCTCCTACAATGAGCAGTTCTTC
CDR3aa: CSVEGTFSSYNEQFF

d_gene: .
abundance: few
v_gene: TRBV2
j_gene: TRBJ1-1
CDR3nt: TGTGCCAGCAGTGAACCGGGACCAGAAGCTTTCTTT
CDR3aa: CASSEPGPEAFF

d_gene: TRBD1
abundance: .
v_gene: TRBV7-8
j_gene: TRBJ2-1
CDR3nt: TGTGCCAGCAGCAGGAGGACAGGGTACAATGAGCAGTTCTTC
CDR3aa: CASSRRTGYNEQFF

d_gene: TRBD2
abundance: few
v_gene: TRBV29-1
j_gene: TRBJ2-1
CDR3nt: TGCAGCGTTGCCGGGGGGGTTGGCTACAATGAGCAGTTCTTC
CDR3aa: CSVAGGVGYNEQFF